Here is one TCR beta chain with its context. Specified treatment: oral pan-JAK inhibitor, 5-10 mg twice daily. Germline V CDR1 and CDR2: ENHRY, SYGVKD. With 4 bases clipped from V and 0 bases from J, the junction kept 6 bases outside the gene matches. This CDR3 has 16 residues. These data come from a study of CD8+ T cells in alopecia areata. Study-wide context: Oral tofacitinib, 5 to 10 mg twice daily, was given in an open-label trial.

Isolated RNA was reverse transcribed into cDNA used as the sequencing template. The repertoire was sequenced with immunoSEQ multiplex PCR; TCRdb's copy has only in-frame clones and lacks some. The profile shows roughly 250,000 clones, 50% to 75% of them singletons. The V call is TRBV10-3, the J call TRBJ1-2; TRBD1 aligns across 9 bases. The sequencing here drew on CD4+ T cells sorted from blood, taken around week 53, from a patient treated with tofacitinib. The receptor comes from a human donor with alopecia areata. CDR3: CAISARTGAANYGYTF. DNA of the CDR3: TGTGCCATCAGTGCGAGGACAGGGGCAGCTAACTATGGCTACACCTTC.